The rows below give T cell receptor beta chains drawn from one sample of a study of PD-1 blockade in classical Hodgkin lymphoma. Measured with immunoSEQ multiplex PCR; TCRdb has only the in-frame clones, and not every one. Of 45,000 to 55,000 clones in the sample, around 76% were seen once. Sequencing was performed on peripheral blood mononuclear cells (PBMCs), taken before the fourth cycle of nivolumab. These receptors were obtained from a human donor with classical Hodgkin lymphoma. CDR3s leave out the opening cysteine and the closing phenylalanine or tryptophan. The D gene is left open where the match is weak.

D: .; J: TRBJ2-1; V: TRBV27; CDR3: ASSSSRGLRTVDEQF
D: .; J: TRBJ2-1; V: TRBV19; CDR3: ASSIGDFNSRQF
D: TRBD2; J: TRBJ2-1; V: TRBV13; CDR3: ASSLSLGLAGGRYEQF
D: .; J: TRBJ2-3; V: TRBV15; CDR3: ATSRESVLATLRGTDTQY
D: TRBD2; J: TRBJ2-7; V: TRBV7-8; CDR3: ASSSRGGGRFITGEQY
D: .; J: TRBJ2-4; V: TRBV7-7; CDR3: ASSRARRCGAKNIQY
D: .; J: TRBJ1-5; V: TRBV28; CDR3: ASSFSRGKQPQH
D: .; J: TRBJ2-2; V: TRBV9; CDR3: ASSVVQAAHTGELF
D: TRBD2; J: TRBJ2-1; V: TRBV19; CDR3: ASSIEAGGYNEQF
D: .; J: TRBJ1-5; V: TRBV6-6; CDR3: ASRSVQGNNQPQH
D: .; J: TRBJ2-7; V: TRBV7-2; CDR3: ASSLDPSYEQY
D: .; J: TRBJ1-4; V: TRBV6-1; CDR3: ASTGTLTNEKLF
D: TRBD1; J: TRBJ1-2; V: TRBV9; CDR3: ASSVGPDRASGYT
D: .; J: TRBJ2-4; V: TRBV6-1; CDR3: ASSAGDGAKNIQY
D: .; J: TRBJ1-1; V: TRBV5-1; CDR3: ASSLAQVGDEAF
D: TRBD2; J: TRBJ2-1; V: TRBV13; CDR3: ASSTLAGDSYNEQF
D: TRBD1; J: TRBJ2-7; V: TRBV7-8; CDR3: ASSLWDRTYEQY
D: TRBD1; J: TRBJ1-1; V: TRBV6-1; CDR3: ASRRKGATTEAF
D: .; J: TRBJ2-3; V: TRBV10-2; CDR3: ASSESTRGATQY
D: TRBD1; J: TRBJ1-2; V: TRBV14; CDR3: ASSQASGTAYGYT
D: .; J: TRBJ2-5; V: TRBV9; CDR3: ASSVGHGLQETQY
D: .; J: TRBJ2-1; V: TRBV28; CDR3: ASSFSPGLHEQF
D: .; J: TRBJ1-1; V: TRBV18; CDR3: ASSPTGRDAEAF
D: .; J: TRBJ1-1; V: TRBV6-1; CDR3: ASSSTVEAF
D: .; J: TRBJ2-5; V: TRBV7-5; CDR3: ARSFESAGAHQETQY
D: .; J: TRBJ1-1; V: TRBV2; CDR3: ASFFQGMAF
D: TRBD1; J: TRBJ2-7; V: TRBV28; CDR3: ASTNGQGSSYEQY
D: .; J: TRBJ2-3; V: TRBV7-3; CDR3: ASSDSGSSDTQY
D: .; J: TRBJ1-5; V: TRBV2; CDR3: ASSEGRSSNQPQH
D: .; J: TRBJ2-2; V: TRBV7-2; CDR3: ASSFGLLAGQLF
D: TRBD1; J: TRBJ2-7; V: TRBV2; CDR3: ASSRQKVPGTAYEQY
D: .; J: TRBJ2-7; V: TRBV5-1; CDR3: ASSLISQSYEQY
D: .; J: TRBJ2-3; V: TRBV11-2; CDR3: ASSLGGSAMY
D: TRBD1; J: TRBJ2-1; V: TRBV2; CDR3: ASSDSDRGGNWYNEQF
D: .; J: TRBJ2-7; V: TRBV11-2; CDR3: ASSHPDPKGYEQY
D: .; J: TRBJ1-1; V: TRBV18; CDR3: ASSPGQSLEAF
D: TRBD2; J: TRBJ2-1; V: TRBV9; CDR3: ASSVEGTSGNEQF
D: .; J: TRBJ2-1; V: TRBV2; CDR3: ASSRSVNSYNEQF
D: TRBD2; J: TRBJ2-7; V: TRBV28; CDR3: ASSLLAAGGEQY
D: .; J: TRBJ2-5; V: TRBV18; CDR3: ASSPTGMGRGETQY
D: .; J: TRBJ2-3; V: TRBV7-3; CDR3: ASSPQGGPDTQY
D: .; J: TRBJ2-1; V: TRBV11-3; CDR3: ASSPFELSYNEQF
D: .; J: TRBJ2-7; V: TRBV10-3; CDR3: AISDPKLAEQY
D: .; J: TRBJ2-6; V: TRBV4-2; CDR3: ASSQGQAGANVLT
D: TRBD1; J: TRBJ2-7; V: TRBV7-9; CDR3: ASSLDRGRYEQY
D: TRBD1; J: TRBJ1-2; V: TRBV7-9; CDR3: ASSQRQGGSYGYT